The text below deals with one T cell receptor (beta chain). It has no known antigen specificity. No base quality values were provided; no much bigger clone lies one nucleotide off. Another Seattle source contributed samples from volunteer blood donors who had recovered from COVID-19. The collaborating institutions used their own protocols to collect whole blood in K2EDTA tubes. Collaborator samples were shipped for TCRbeta analysis as frozen whole blood, isolated PBMCs, or DNA extracted from either sample type. The data were taken from a study of blood T cell repertoires in COVID-19 (dated by TCRdb to the early 2020s). About the investigation overall: Samples from collaborators originated in the United States, Italy and Spain and spanned both the acute and convalescent phases of COVID-19. The repertoires were made available in a free public database intended to serve as a resource for research on the immune response to SARS-CoV-2. Samples were obtained from the ongoing ImmuneRACE study (first 160 participants) and from 1,254 subjects provided by 6 global collaborators. The prospective study material was composed of cDNA or gDNA derived from T cells, B-cell-depleted T cells, or PBMCs. Deeply sampled blood TCRbeta repertoires from subjects exposed to, actively infected with, or recovered from COVID-19 were included in the dataset. Where available, HLA class I and class II types were taken from metadata supplied by the sample provider and were not determined by assay-based typing. Sample metadata almost always included a de-identified subject ID, COVID-19 status, age in years and sex.

Summary of the overall study and its limitations: The quantity of clinical and demographic metadata differed by source and by participant and was supplied without curation.

The immunoSEQ Assay, a bias-controlled multiplex PCR, was used to amplify TCRbeta CDR3 regions from genomic DNA. The study's processing was this. The number of nucleated cells in each sample was estimated by amplification of reference gene primers within the assay. Sequence reads were collapsed and filtered to measure the absolute abundance of every unique TCRbeta CDR3 rearrangement. Productive Simpson clonality was computed per sample as the square root of Simpson's diversity index over productive rearrangements. Drawn from immuneACCESS, this table holds only the in-frame rearrangements with V and J called that TCRdb kept. Clones are partly lost; checked studies trace under half to an unresolved V gene and leave the rest unexplained. The D gene and trimming were derived from the DNA, and the V and J assignments and clone size from that table. This sample lists around 260,000 clones; around nine tenths were detected once. The ten largest clonotypes hold around 9.1% of the sample.

The CDR3 goes from the cysteine to the phenylalanine over 16 residues. The CDR3 DNA has 48 bases and is translated from base 1. V gives up 0 bases and J gives up 3 bases, and the segment between their germline ends measures 15 bases. CDR1 is given as SGHDT and CDR2 as YYEEEE, both from the germline V gene. Sequenced input: peripheral blood. The rearranged segments are TRBV5-6 and TRBJ1-1; matching of 6 bases hints at TRBD1 as the D gene. The sequence came from a man aged 40-55 years who had recovered from COVID-19. CDR3 protein: CASSLEVGAWDTEAFF. Read as DNA, the sequence is TGTGCCAGCAGCTTGGAGGTGGGGGCTTGGGACACTGAAGCTTTCTTT.